The 12 T cell receptor beta chains in this list originate from one sample, sequenced in a study of blood T cell repertoires in COVID-19 (dated by TCRdb to about 2020). Library prep was done by the immunoSEQ multiplex PCR assay. TCRdb carries this immuneACCESS record with in-frame sequences only. Its versions omit some clonotypes, under half of them owing to an unresolved V gene in the studies checked, with the rest unexplained. This sample gives roughly 300,000 clones in total; about 82% of them show up just once. The ten most abundant clones make up 1.5% to 2% of the sample. The material sequenced was peripheral blood. These receptors were obtained from a woman aged 45-59 years with acute or convalescent COVID-19.

V is TRBV28 and J is TRBJ2-7, with a weak D call TRBD2 (6 bases). CDR3 length: 14 amino acids. Deletions cut 6 bases from V and 0 bases from J, with 12 bases between. The germline gives CDR1 MDHEN, CDR2 SYDVKM. The CDR3 bases are TGTGCCAGCAGGGGACTCTTGAGCTCCTACGAGCAGTACTTC. Protein: CASRGLLSSYEQYF.

This clone was observed once. This chain links TRBV19 with TRBJ2-1; D unclear. V shed 4 bases and J shed 9 bases, with 16 bases lying between them. Germline V gene sequence: CDR1 LNHDA, CDR2 SQIVND (reference sequence). This CDR3 is built from 14 residues. In DNA form, the CDR3 reads TGTGCCAGTAGTAGCCCCTCGAGTCAAAGTGAGCAGTTCTTC. Translating gives CASSSPSSQSEQFF.

J is TRBJ2-3 and V is TRBV27; TRBD2 might be the D (5 bases). CDR3 length: 16 residues. Germline values: CDR1 MNHEY, CDR2 SMNVEV (reference sequence). Trimming removed 5 bases from V and 5 bases from J, with 20 bases in between. The CDR3 nucleotides read TGTGCCAGCAGTCCAAGCATCGGGGAACGGGAAGATACGCAGTATTTT. Its translation: CASSPSIGEREDTQYF.

This chain uses TRBV28 with TRBJ1-3, with D possibly TRBD1 on 5 matching bases. With 1 base removed from V and 0 bases from J, the gap between germline ends came to 10 bases. CDR1 and CDR2 (germline): MDHEN, SYDVKM. The CDR3 runs 16 residues. DNA of the CDR3: TGTGCCAGCAGTTTATCAGCCGGGGGCTCTGGAAACACCATATATTTT. Amino acids: CASSLSAGGSGNTIYF.

The rearrangement joins TRBV29-1 to TRBJ2-2; a weak D match, TRBD2 (5 bases). With 7 bases removed from V and 8 bases from J, the gap between germline ends came to 17 bases. The CDR3 runs to 13 residues. Germline CDR1 reads SQVTM; CDR2 reads ANQGSEA. The DNA of the CDR3 is TGCAGCGCCAGATCCGGGGATAGTGGGGAGCTGTTTTTT. Translated: CSARSGDSGELFF.

The J gene is TRBJ2-3, the V gene TRBV3-1 (or the pseudogene TRBV3-2), with TRBD2 matching 10 bases. The CDR3 covers 17 residues. In germline, CDR1 is LGHDT, CDR2 YNNKEL (reference sequence). J was trimmed by 4 bases and V by 5 bases; bases with no gene match: 12. The CDR3 coding sequence is TGTGCCAGCAGCACGTACCCTAGCGGGGGAGGCGCAGATACGCAGTATTTT. Residues: CASSTYPSGGGADTQYF.

This clone was observed a handful of times. The conserved phenylalanine or tryptophan normally closing the CDR3 is absent here, so this likely arose from a read error. No DNA is shown, since the ends of the CDR3 on it are uncertain; the CDR3 is the one TCRdb lists. J is TRBJ1-1 and V is TRBV2; the listed D gene, TRBD1, was not tested against the DNA. Germline V gene sequence: CDR1 SNHLY, CDR2 FYNNEI. The CDR3 spans 14 amino acids, including both terminal residues. The CDR3 region is CASSEAGMDTVVYL.

As regards this clone: Other DNA sequences from this sample encode an identical CDR3 as well. The chain carries TRBV3-1 (or the pseudogene TRBV3-2) and TRBJ2-2, with D possibly matching TRBD1 (6 bases). The V and J ends lost 1 base and 5 bases respectively, with 8 bases between them. Germline V lookup: CDR1 LGHDT, CDR2 YNNKEL (reference sequence). This CDR3 comprises 14 residues. The CDR3 here is CASSQGGGTGELFF. In nucleotides, the CDR3 is TGTGCCAGCAGCCAAGGAGGGGGAACCGGGGAGCTGTTTTTT.

The chain links TRBV5-1 to TRBJ1-6, with 7 bases lining up with TRBD1. V shed 4 bases, J shed 6 bases, and the junction held 4 bases outside the gene matches. CDR1 is SGHRS, CDR2 YFSETQ, per germline. CDR3 length: 14 residues. This CDR3 is CASSTRQGNSPLHF. The CDR3 region has the DNA TGCGCCAGCAGCACCAGACAGGGTAATTCACCCCTCCACTTT.

The rearrangement links TRBV9 to TRBJ1-5; D is unresolved. This CDR3 has 16 residues. Trimming took off 2 bases at V and 0 bases at J, with 12 bases between the two ends. Germline V gives CDR1 SGDLS, CDR2 YYNGEE. The CDR3 coding sequence is TGTGCCAGCAGCGTCTCACCAGATTATAGCAATCAGCCCCAGCATTTT. Protein: CASSVSPDYSNQPQHF.

The rearrangement links TRBV10-3 to TRBJ2-7, with 10 nucleotides matching TRBD2. V lost 6 bases and J lost 3; bases outside the gene matches: 5. CDR1 is ENHRY, CDR2 SYGVKD, per germline. There are 14 residues in the CDR3. The CDR3 DNA is TGTGCCATCAGACCTAGCGGGAGTCTCTACGAGCAGTACTTC. Translation: CAIRPSGSLYEQYF.

The V call is TRBV28, the J call TRBJ2-7; the D gene is possibly TRBD2 (5 bases). V was shortened by 9 bases and J by 3 bases, with 9 bases between the two germline ends. This CDR3 contains 11 residues. CDR1 is MDHEN, CDR2 SYDVKM, per germline. The CDR3 loop reads CASGTSYEQYF. The DNA of the CDR3 is TGTGCCAGTGGAACTAGCTACGAGCAGTACTTC. Drawing the rest from reference TRBV28 and TRBJ2-7, the complete variable domain is DVKVTQSSRYLVKRTGEKVFLECVQDMDHENMFWYRQDPGLGLRLIYFSYDVKMKEKGDIPEGYSVSREKKERFSLILESASTNQTSMYLCASGTSYEQYFGPGTRLTVT.